A selection of T cell receptor beta chains follows, all from one sample in a study of beta chain features in type 1 diabetes. Sequenced by immunoSEQ multiplex PCR; TCRdb stores in-frame clones only, minus some. The profile shows about 130,000 clones, 9% of them singletons. Specimen: central memory CD4+ T cells from blood. These receptors were taken from a man between 25 and 39 years old with type 1 diabetes. The CDR3 runs from the conserved cysteine through the conserved F or W. The order of the fields is CDR3 DNA, CDR3 protein, D gene, clone size, V gene, CDR3 length, J gene. The D gene is left open where the match is weak. Expanded clones are given a class, and other clones once, few, many or no size at all.

CDR3nt: TGTGCCAGCAGTTCCACAGTATCCGAAAAACTGTTTTTT; CDR3aa: CASSSTVSEKLFF; d_gene: NA; abundance: few; v_gene: TRBV28; len: 13; j_gene: TRBJ1-4
CDR3nt: TGTGCCAGCAGACGGGACAGCCTTACCAATCAGCCCCAGCATTTT; CDR3aa: CASRRDSLTNQPQHF; d_gene: TRBD1; abundance: few; v_gene: TRBV5-8; len: 15; j_gene: TRBJ1-5
CDR3nt: TGTGCCAGCAGTGCCCAGTCGAACACTGAAGCTTTCTTT; CDR3aa: CASSAQSNTEAFF; d_gene: NA; abundance: few; v_gene: TRBV2; len: 13; j_gene: TRBJ1-1
CDR3nt: TGCAGCGTTTATGGTGGACAGGTTGACTATGGCTACACCTTC; CDR3aa: CSVYGGQVDYGYTF; d_gene: TRBD1; abundance: few; v_gene: TRBV29-1; len: 14; j_gene: TRBJ1-2
CDR3nt: TGTGCCAGCAGCCCGGGACCCGGGAGGCGGTCTGGGGCCAACGTCCTGACTTTC; CDR3aa: CASSPGPGRRSGANVLTF; d_gene: TRBD2; abundance: few; v_gene: TRBV14; len: 18; j_gene: TRBJ2-6
CDR3nt: TGTGCCAGCAGTTCCGGCGGGACAGGAACGTCCGAGCAGTACTTC; CDR3aa: CASSSGGTGTSEQYF; d_gene: TRBD1; abundance: few; v_gene: TRBV28; len: 15; j_gene: TRBJ2-7
CDR3nt: TGTGCCAGCGGGCGGGGGGGGCTCGTTACGCAGTATTTT; CDR3aa: CASGRGGLVTQYF; d_gene: TRBD2; abundance: NA; v_gene: TRBV27; len: 13; j_gene: TRBJ2-3
CDR3nt: TGTGCCAGCAGCTTCGGCTCGGGGGGGGCTTCAGATACGCAGTATTTT; CDR3aa: CASSFGSGGASDTQYF; d_gene: TRBD2; abundance: NA; v_gene: TRBV5-4; len: 16; j_gene: TRBJ2-3
CDR3nt: TGTGCCAGTAGTATCCAAGCGGGGGACACAGATACGCAGTATTTT; CDR3aa: CASSIQAGDTDTQYF; d_gene: TRBD2; abundance: NA; v_gene: TRBV19; len: 15; j_gene: TRBJ2-3
CDR3nt: TGTGCCAGCAGCGCCCCGGGACTACGCCAAGAGACCCAGTACTTC; CDR3aa: CASSAPGLRQETQYF; d_gene: TRBD2; abundance: NA; v_gene: TRBV11-2; len: 15; j_gene: TRBJ2-5
CDR3nt: TGTGCCAGCAGCACCAAGTCTGGGAACAGGGGCCGGTATTATGGCTACACCTTC; CDR3aa: CASSTKSGNRGRYYGYTF; d_gene: TRBD1; abundance: once; v_gene: TRBV9; len: 18; j_gene: TRBJ1-2
CDR3nt: TGTGCCAGTAGTATCGGCGAGGGCTACGAGCAGTACTTC; CDR3aa: CASSIGEGYEQYF; d_gene: NA; abundance: NA; v_gene: TRBV19; len: 13; j_gene: TRBJ2-7
CDR3nt: TGTGCCAGCAGTTCGGGGGACAGGGTTTCACCCCTCCACTTT; CDR3aa: CASSSGDRVSPLHF; d_gene: TRBD1; abundance: NA; v_gene: TRBV6-1; len: 14; j_gene: TRBJ1-6
CDR3nt: TGCGCCAGCAGCTTGGCCCCTAGCGGGGTAAACAATGAGCAGTTCTTC; CDR3aa: CASSLAPSGVNNEQFF; d_gene: TRBD2; abundance: NA; v_gene: TRBV5-1; len: 16; j_gene: TRBJ2-1
CDR3nt: TGCGCCAGCAGCTTGGCGCCAGGGCATGAGACCCAGTACTTC; CDR3aa: CASSLAPGHETQYF; d_gene: NA; abundance: NA; v_gene: TRBV5-1; len: 14; j_gene: TRBJ2-5
CDR3nt: TGCGCCAGCAGCCAAGACCTCGGGGTGGGCAATGAGCAGTTCTTC; CDR3aa: CASSQDLGVGNEQFF; d_gene: NA; abundance: few; v_gene: TRBV4-3; len: 15; j_gene: TRBJ2-1
CDR3nt: TGTGCCAGCAGCCATCTATATCTAGCGGGGGAGCCCGAAGAGGAGACCCAGTACTTC; CDR3aa: CASSHLYLAGEPEEETQYF; d_gene: TRBD2; abundance: NA; v_gene: TRBV4-2; len: 19; j_gene: TRBJ2-5
CDR3nt: TGCGCCAGCAGCTCCACCCGTGGGCAGGGGGCGCCTGAGCAGTACTTC; CDR3aa: CASSSTRGQGAPEQYF; d_gene: TRBD1; abundance: many; v_gene: TRBV5-1; len: 16; j_gene: TRBJ2-7
CDR3nt: TGTGCCAGTAGTACTAACACCGGGGAGCTGTTTTTT; CDR3aa: CASSTNTGELFF; d_gene: NA; abundance: few; v_gene: TRBV19; len: 12; j_gene: TRBJ2-2
CDR3nt: TGCGCCAGCAGCTTATCCCCGAGCTCCTACAATGAGCAGTTCTTC; CDR3aa: CASSLSPSSYNEQFF; d_gene: NA; abundance: NA; v_gene: TRBV5-1; len: 15; j_gene: TRBJ2-1
CDR3nt: TGCGCCAGCAGCTTGACACAGGGGTTCGGCTACACCTTC; CDR3aa: CASSLTQGFGYTF; d_gene: TRBD1; abundance: few; v_gene: TRBV5-1; len: 13; j_gene: TRBJ1-2
CDR3nt: TGTGCCAGCTCACCCCGAGACACCTCCTACAATGAGCAGTTCTTC; CDR3aa: CASSPRDTSYNEQFF; d_gene: NA; abundance: NA; v_gene: TRBV18; len: 15; j_gene: TRBJ2-1
CDR3nt: TGTGCCAGCAGCCCAAGCGGGGGGGAGTCTACGCAGTATTTT; CDR3aa: CASSPSGGESTQYF; d_gene: TRBD2; abundance: few; v_gene: TRBV2; len: 14; j_gene: TRBJ2-3
CDR3nt: TGTGCCAGCAGCCAAGATAACTTAGATACGCAGTATTTT; CDR3aa: CASSQDNLDTQYF; d_gene: NA; abundance: few; v_gene: TRBV4-2; len: 13; j_gene: TRBJ2-3
CDR3nt: TGTGCCAGCAACACGCAGCGGGGGACCTACGAGCAGTACTTC; CDR3aa: CASNTQRGTYEQYF; d_gene: TRBD2; abundance: NA; v_gene: TRBV5-6; len: 14; j_gene: TRBJ2-7
CDR3nt: TGTGCCAGCAGTGTGGCTGGCGGACAAGAGACCCAGTACTTC; CDR3aa: CASSVAGGQETQYF; d_gene: NA; abundance: NA; v_gene: TRBV2; len: 14; j_gene: TRBJ2-5
CDR3nt: TGTGCCAGCAGTGACGGACAGGGAGGGGCTCAGCCCCAGCATTTT; CDR3aa: CASSDGQGGAQPQHF; d_gene: TRBD1; abundance: NA; v_gene: TRBV28; len: 15; j_gene: TRBJ1-5
CDR3nt: TGTGCGGCCCGGAGCAGCTCTGGGGCCAACGTCCTGACTTTC; CDR3aa: CAARSSSGANVLTF; d_gene: NA; abundance: few; v_gene: TRBV28; len: 14; j_gene: TRBJ2-6
CDR3nt: TGTGCCAGCAGCGTGTCGGCTACAGACCGCTATGGCTACACCTTC; CDR3aa: CASSVSATDRYGYTF; d_gene: NA; abundance: NA; v_gene: TRBV9; len: 15; j_gene: TRBJ1-2
CDR3nt: TGCAGTGCCGCAGTATTCAATACGCAGTATTTT; CDR3aa: CSAAVFNTQYF; d_gene: NA; abundance: few; v_gene: TRBV20-1; len: 11; j_gene: TRBJ2-3
CDR3nt: TGTGCCAGTAGTCCGCGGACAGGGGCTAACTATGGCTACACCTTC; CDR3aa: CASSPRTGANYGYTF; d_gene: TRBD1; abundance: NA; v_gene: TRBV19; len: 15; j_gene: TRBJ1-2
CDR3nt: TGTGCCAGCAGTAGCCCCGGGCAGCCCCAGCATTTT; CDR3aa: CASSSPGQPQHF; d_gene: NA; abundance: few; v_gene: TRBV28; len: 12; j_gene: TRBJ1-5
CDR3nt: TGCAGCGTTGAACTCATGACAGGGTTTTCCAATGAGCAGTTCTTC; CDR3aa: CSVELMTGFSNEQFF; d_gene: TRBD1; abundance: NA; v_gene: TRBV29-1; len: 15; j_gene: TRBJ2-1
CDR3nt: TGTGCCAGCAGCCGAGGAACGGCCGGGAGCTATGGCTACACCTTC; CDR3aa: CASSRGTAGSYGYTF; d_gene: NA; abundance: few; v_gene: TRBV9; len: 15; j_gene: TRBJ1-2